The rows below give T cell receptor beta chains drawn from one sample of a study of CD8+ T cells in alopecia areata. Only in-frame clones appear in the TCRdb table, and some are missing; sequencing was by immunoSEQ multiplex PCR. The sample lists 170,000 or so clones, roughly 63% occurring once. The sample was CD4+ T cells sorted from blood, taken at week 0. Receptors were obtained from a human donor with alopecia areata. Each CDR3 is given with its conserved first and last residue. A D gene is named only where the DNA matches it firmly. Clone sizes are given selectively: once, few, many, or a class where the clone is expanded.

NA	TRBJ1-2	NA	TRBV18	14	TGTGCCAGCTCACTTTATACGGGGGTTGATGGCTACACCTTC	CASSLYTGVDGYTF
NA	TRBJ1-2	NA	TRBV20-1	11	TGCAGTGCTAGTGGGCAGTATGGCTACACCTTC	CSASGQYGYTF
TRBD2	TRBJ2-7	NA	TRBV11-1	15	TGTGCCAGCAGCGTGGGACTAGCGGGGGGCTACGAGCAGTACTTC	CASSVGLAGGYEQYF
TRBD1	TRBJ1-2	once	TRBV4-2	17	TGTGCCAGCAGCCCATATTCCGGGACAGGTAATAACTATGGCTACACCTTC	CASSPYSGTGNNYGYTF
TRBD1	TRBJ2-7	NA	TRBV28	15	TGTGCCAGCAGTTTATTCGGGACAGGGGGCTACGAGCAGTACTTC	CASSLFGTGGYEQYF
NA	TRBJ1-4	NA	TRBV11-2	12	TGTGCCAGCAGCCCCGGAAAGGAAAAACTGTTTTTT	CASSPGKEKLFF
TRBD1	TRBJ1-2	NA	TRBV27	14	TGTGCCACCAAGATCGGACAGGGGGCGCGTGGCTACACCTTC	CATKIGQGARGYTF
NA	TRBJ2-7	NA	TRBV5-1	13	TGCGCCAGCAGCTTGGAGGGACTTTACGAGCAGTACTTC	CASSLEGLYEQYF
TRBD1	TRBJ1-2	NA	TRBV29-1	12	TGCAGCGCGGCCCCGGACAGGTTTGGCTACACCTTC	CSAAPDRFGYTF
NA	TRBJ2-3	NA	TRBV29-1	14	TGCAGCGTGGAGCAGGGAGTCGGCACAGATACGCAGTATTTT	CSVEQGVGTDTQYF
NA	TRBJ1-1	NA	TRBV9	14	TGTGCCAGCAGCCGGGCAGTGACGAACACTGAAGCTTTCTTT	CASSRAVTNTEAFF
NA	TRBJ1-3	NA	TRBV29-1	14	TGCAGCGTTGGAATGAGGGACGCTGGAAACACCATATATTTT	CSVGMRDAGNTIYF
NA	TRBJ1-1	NA	TRBV6-4	13	TGTGCCAGCAGTGACGATGGAACCACTGAAGCTTTCTTT	CASSDDGTTEAFF
NA	TRBJ2-5	NA	TRBV5-1	14	TGCGCCAGCAGCTTGGAAGGGCGGGTCGAGACCCAGTACTTC	CASSLEGRVETQYF
NA	TRBJ1-4	NA	TRBV4-1	13	TGCGCCAGCAGCCCGCAGGCGGGAGAAAAACTGTTTTTT	CASSPQAGEKLFF
NA	TRBJ1-2	NA	TRBV29-1	12	TGCAGCGTTGGAGGGCGGGAGTATGGCTACACCTTC	CSVGGREYGYTF
TRBD2	TRBJ2-2	NA	TRBV30	15	TGTGCCTGGAGTGTACTAGCGGGTTCCCCCGGGGAGCTGTTTTTT	CAWSVLAGSPGELFF
NA	TRBJ2-1	NA	TRBV29-1	14	TGCAGCGCCTACACACAGGGCGACTACAATGAGCAGTTCTTC	CSAYTQGDYNEQFF
TRBD1	TRBJ1-1	NA	TRBV30	13	TGTGCCTGGAAGGGACAGTCGAGGACTGAAGCTTTCTTT	CAWKGQSRTEAFF
NA	TRBJ2-7	NA	TRBV7-2	13	TGTGCCAGCAGCTCGGCAGGGGCCTACGAGCAGTACTTC	CASSSAGAYEQYF
NA	TRBJ2-7	NA	TRBV11-2	15	TGTGCCAGCAGCTTAGTAGACAGGAGCTCCTACGAGCAGTACTTC	CASSLVDRSSYEQYF
NA	TRBJ2-5	NA	TRBV5-4	12	TGTGCCAGCAGCTTGACAGGAGAGACCCAGTACTTC	CASSLTGETQYF
NA	TRBJ1-2	NA	TRBV2	14	TGTGCCAGCAGTGACGAGGACAGCTTCTATGGCTACACCTTC	CASSDEDSFYGYTF
NA	TRBJ2-1	few	TRBV5-1	19	TGCGCCAGCAGCCCCACCGCCTCACAGGGCCAACGCGGGCACAATGAGCAGTTCTTC	CASSPTASQGQRGHNEQFF
TRBD2	TRBJ2-3	once	TRBV11-2	17	TGTGCCAGCAGCTTACCTCTAGCGGGGGGGCCCACAGATACGCAGTATTTT	CASSLPLAGGPTDTQYF
NA	TRBJ1-5	few	TRBV4-1	16	TGCGCCAGCAGCCACCAAAACCTGGTGGGCAATCAGCCCCAGCATTTT	CASSHQNLVGNQPQHF
NA	TRBJ1-4	NA	TRBV30	12	TGTGCCTGGAGTCACTCCGGTGAAAAACTGTTTTTT	CAWSHSGEKLFF
NA	TRBJ2-1	few	TRBV2	15	TGTGCCAGCAGTTTTGGGACTTCAACCTACAATGAGCAGTTCTTC	CASSFGTSTYNEQFF
NA	TRBJ2-7	NA	TRBV29-1	12	TGCAGCGTCCAGACACCGTCCTACGAGCAGTACTTC	CSVQTPSYEQYF
TRBD2	TRBJ2-5	NA	TRBV14	14	TGTGCCAGCAGCCAATTAGCGGGGGAAGAGACCCAGTACTTC	CASSQLAGEETQYF
TRBD2	TRBJ2-2	NA	TRBV29-1	13	TGCAGCGTTGGACTAGCTCCGACCGGGGAGCTGTTTTTT	CSVGLAPTGELFF
TRBD2	TRBJ2-7	NA	TRBV29-1	13	TGCAGCGCACGACTAGCGGGGATCTACGAGCAGTACTTC	CSARLAGIYEQYF
NA	TRBJ1-1	NA	TRBV30	13	TGTGCCTGGAGTGTACTCCGTGGGACTGAAGCTTTCTTT	CAWSVLRGTEAFF
NA	TRBJ2-6	few	TRBV30	15	TGTGCCTGGAGTGTTGACGGGTCTGGGGCCAACGTCCTGACTTTC	CAWSVDGSGANVLTF
NA	TRBJ2-1	NA	TRBV4-3	16	TGCGCCAGCAGCCAATTCTCCGGGGGTGGTTACAATGAGCAGTTCTTC	CASSQFSGGGYNEQFF
TRBD1	TRBJ2-7	NA	TRBV15	14	TGTGCCACCAGCCTAGGACAGGGGCCCTACGAGCAGTACTTC	CATSLGQGPYEQYF
NA	TRBJ1-2	NA	TRBV29-1	12	TGCAGCGTGAGCGGGGTGGACCCTGGCTACACCTTC	CSVSGVDPGYTF
TRBD1	TRBJ1-2	NA	TRBV29-1	13	TGCAGCGTCCGGGACAGAGCTAACTATGGCTACACCTTC	CSVRDRANYGYTF
NA	TRBJ2-3	NA	TRBV29-1	14	TGCAGCGCGAGGGATCGCGGGGGCACAGATACGCAGTATTTT	CSARDRGGTDTQYF
NA	TRBJ1-2	NA	TRBV7-2	14	TGTGCCAGCAGGTTTATCTCGGGGGCCTATGGCTACACCTTC	CASRFISGAYGYTF
NA	TRBJ2-5	NA	TRBV30	11	TGTGCCTGGAGTGCCCAAGAGACCCAGTACTTC	CAWSAQETQYF
NA	TRBJ2-1	NA	TRBV7-8	13	TGTGCCAGCAGCTTCCTCGGTTACAATGAGCAGTTCTTC	CASSFLGYNEQFF
NA	TRBJ1-4	NA	TRBV2	15	TGTGCCAGCAGGCAGACAGTTGGGACTAATGAAAAACTGTTTTTT	CASRQTVGTNEKLFF
NA	TRBJ1-1	NA	TRBV7-3	13	TGTGCCAGCAGCTTAAGGGATAACACTGAAGCTTTCTTT	CASSLRDNTEAFF
TRBD1	TRBJ2-1	NA	TRBV13	15	TGTGCCAGCAGCTTAGTAAGGGGACAGTCCAATGAGCAGTTCTTC	CASSLVRGQSNEQFF
NA	TRBJ2-6	NA	TRBV9	15	TGTGCCAGCAGCGGAGGGACTGGTGGGGCCAACGTCCTGACTTTC	CASSGGTGGANVLTF
NA	TRBJ1-2	NA	TRBV5-1	13	TGCGCCAGCAGCTTGGACGGCGGCTATGGCTACACCTTC	CASSLDGGYGYTF